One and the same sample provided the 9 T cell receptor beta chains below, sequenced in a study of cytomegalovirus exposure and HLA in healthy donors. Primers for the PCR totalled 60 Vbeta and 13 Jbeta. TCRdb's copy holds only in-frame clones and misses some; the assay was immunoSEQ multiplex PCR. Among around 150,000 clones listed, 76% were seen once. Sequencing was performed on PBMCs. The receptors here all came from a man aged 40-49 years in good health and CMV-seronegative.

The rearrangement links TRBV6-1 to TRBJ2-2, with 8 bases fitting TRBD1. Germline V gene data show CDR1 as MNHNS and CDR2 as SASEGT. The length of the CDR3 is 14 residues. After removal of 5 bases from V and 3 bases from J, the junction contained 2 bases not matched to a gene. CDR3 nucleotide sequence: TGTGCCAGCAGTTTGACAGGGGACACCGGGGAGCTGTTTTTT. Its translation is CASSLTGDTGELFF.

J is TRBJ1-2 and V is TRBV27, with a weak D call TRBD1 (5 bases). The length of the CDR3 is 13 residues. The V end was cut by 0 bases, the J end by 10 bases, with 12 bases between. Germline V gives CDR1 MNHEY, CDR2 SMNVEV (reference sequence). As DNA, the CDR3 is TGTGCCAGCAGTTTATCCCCTGACAGAAACTACACCTTC. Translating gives CASSLSPDRNYTF.

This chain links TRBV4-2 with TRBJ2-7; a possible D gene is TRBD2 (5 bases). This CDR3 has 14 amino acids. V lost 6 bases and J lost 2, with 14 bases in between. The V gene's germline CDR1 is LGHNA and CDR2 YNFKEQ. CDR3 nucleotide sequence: TGTGCCAGCAGGTCGGGGATCCTCCCCTACGAGCAGTACTTC. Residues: CASRSGILPYEQYF.

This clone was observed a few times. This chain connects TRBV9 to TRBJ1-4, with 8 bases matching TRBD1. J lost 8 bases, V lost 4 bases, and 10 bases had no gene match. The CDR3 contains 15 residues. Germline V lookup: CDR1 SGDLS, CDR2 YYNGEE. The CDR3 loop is CASSPLQGAREKLFF. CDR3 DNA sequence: TGTGCCAGCAGCCCCCTCCAGGGGGCACGGGAAAAACTGTTTTTT.

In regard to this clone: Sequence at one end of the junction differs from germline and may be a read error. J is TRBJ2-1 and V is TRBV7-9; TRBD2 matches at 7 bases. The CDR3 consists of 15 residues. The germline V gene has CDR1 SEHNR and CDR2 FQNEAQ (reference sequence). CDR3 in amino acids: CSSSLVTSVYNEQFF. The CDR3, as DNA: TGTTCCAGCAGCTTAGTTACTAGCGTCTACAATGAGCAGTTCTTC.

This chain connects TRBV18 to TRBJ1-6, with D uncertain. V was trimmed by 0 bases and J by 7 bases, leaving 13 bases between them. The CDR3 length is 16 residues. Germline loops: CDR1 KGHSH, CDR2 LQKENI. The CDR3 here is CASSPPIDKSNSPLHF. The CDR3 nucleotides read TGTGCCAGCTCACCACCGATAGACAAGAGCAATTCACCCCTCCACTTT.

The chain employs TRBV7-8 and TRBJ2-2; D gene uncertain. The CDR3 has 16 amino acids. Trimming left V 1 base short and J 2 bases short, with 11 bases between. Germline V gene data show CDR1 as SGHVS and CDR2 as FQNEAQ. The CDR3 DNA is TGTGCCAGCAGCTTAGGAGGCGGCCACAACACCGGGGAGCTGTTTTTT. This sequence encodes CASSLGGGHNTGELFF.

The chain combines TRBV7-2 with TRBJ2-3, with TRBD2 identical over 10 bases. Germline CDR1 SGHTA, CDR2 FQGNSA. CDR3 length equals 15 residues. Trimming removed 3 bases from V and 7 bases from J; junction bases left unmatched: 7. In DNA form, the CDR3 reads TGTGCCAGCAGCTTGTCTAGCGGGAGCGGATATACGCAGTATTTT. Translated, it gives CASSLSSGSGYTQYF.

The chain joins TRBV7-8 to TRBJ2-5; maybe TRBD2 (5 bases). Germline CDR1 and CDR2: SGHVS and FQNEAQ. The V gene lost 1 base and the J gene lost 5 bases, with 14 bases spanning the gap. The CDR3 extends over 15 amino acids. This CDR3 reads CASSLEWGVTETQYF. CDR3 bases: TGTGCCAGCAGCTTAGAGTGGGGAGTAACGGAGACCCAGTACTTC.